This T cell receptor (beta chain) was obtained from a study of early T cells in non-severe SARS-CoV-2 infection. Unique molecular identifiers tagged individual cDNA molecules. In TCRdb, the 5' RACE reads were re-called with MiXCR into one record per CDR3 protein. The sample includes about 35,000 distinct CDR3 sequences, around 5.1% of them seen just once. Study-wide findings and caveats: Using VDJdb, the matching emphasized anti-spike CD8 responses while missing private and CD4 specificities.

As for this clonotype: Its antigen remains unidentified.

Germline CDR1 reads SQVTM; CDR2 reads ANQGSEA. Trimming left V 4 bases short and J 1 base short, with 17 bases between. The CDR3 runs to 15 residues. V gene TRBV29-1 combines with J gene TRBJ2-7; D is ambiguous. The TCR was taken from an adult who was a healthcare worker with PCR-confirmed SARS-CoV-2 infection or an uninfected control (not recorded which). This specimen was whole blood, taken at baseline. The CDR3 sequence is CSVVDRTSPSYEQYF. CDR3 nucleotides: TGCAGCGTTGTGGACCGAACCTCCCCATCCTACGAGCAGTACTTC.